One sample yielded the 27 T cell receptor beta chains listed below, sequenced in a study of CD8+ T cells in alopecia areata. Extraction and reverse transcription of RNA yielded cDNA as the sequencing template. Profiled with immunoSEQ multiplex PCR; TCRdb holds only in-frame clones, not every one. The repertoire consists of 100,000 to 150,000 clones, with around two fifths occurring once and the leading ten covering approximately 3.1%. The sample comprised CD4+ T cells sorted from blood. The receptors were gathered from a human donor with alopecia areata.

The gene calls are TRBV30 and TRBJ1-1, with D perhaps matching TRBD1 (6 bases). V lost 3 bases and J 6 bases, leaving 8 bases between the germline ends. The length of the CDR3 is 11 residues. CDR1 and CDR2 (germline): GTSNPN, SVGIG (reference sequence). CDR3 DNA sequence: TGTGCCTGGAGACAGGGTTCTGAAGCTTTCTTT. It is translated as CAWRQGSEAFF.

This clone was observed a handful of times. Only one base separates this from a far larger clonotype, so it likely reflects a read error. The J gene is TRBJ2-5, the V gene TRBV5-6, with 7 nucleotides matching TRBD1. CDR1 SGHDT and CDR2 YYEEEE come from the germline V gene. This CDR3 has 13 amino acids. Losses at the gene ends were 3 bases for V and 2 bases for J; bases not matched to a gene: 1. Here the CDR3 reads CASSSGQQETQYF. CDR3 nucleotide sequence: TGTGCCAGCAGCTCGGGACAGCAAGAGACCCAGTACTTC.

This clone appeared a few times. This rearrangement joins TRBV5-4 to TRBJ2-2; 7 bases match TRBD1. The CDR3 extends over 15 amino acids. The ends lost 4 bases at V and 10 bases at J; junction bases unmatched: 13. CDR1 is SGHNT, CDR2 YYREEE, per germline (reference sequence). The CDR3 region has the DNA TGTGCCAGCAGCATTTCCCAGGGACAGATCGAGGAGCTGTTTTTT. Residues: CASSISQGQIEELFF.

Here the CDR3 DNA reads TGTGCCTGGAGTCCACTGACAGGGATGAACACTGAAGCTTTCTTT. As protein: CAWSPLTGMNTEAFF. The chain has TRBV30 and TRBJ1-1; 7 bases match TRBD1. Looked up from germline, CDR1 is GTSNPN and CDR2 is SVGIG (reference sequence). J lost 0 bases, V lost 2 bases, and 6 bases had no gene match. There are 15 residues in the CDR3.

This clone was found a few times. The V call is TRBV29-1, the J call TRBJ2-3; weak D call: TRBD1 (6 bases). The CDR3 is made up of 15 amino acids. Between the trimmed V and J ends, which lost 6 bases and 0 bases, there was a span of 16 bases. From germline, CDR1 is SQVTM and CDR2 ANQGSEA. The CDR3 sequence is CSVGTGTASTDTQYF. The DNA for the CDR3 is TGCAGCGTCGGAACAGGGACGGCGAGCACAGATACGCAGTATTTT.

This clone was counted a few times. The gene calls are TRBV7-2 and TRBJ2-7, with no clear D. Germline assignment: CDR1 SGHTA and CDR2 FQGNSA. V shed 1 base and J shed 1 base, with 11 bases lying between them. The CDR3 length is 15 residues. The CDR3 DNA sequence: TGTGCCAGCAGCTTAGGTTTGTTATCTTCCTACGAGCAGTACTTC. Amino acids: CASSLGLLSSYEQYF.

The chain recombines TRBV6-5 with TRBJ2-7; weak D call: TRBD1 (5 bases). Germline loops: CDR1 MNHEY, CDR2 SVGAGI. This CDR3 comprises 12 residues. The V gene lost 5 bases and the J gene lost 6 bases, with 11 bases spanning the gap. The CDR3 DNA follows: TGTGCCAGCAGTACCCAGGGAATCGAGCAGTACTTC. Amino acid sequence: CASSTQGIEQYF.

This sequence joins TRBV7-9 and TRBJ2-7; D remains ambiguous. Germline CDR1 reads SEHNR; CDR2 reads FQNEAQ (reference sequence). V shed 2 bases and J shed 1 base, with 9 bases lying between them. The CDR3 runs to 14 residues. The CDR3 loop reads CASSLTRTSYEQYF. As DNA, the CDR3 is TGTGCCAGCAGCTTAACACGGACGTCCTACGAGCAGTACTTC. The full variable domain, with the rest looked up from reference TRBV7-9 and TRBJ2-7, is DTGVSQNPRHKITKRGQNVTFRCDPISEHNRLYWYRQTLGQGPEFLTYFQNEAQLEKSRLLSDRFSAERPKGSFSTLEIQRTEQGDSAMYLCASSLTRTSYEQYFGPGTRLTVT.

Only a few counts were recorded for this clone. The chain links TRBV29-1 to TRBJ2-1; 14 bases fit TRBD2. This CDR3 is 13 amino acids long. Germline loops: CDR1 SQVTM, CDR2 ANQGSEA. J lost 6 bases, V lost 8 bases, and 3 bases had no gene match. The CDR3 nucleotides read TGCAGCCCGGGGACTAGCGGGAGCAATGAGCAGTTCTTC. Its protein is CSPGTSGSNEQFF.

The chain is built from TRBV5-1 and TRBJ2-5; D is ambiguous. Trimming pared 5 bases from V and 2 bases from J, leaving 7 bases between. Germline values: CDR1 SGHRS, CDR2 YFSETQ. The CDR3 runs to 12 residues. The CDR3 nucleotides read TGCGCCAGCAGTGTGGATCAAGAGACCCAGTACTTC. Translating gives CASSVDQETQYF.

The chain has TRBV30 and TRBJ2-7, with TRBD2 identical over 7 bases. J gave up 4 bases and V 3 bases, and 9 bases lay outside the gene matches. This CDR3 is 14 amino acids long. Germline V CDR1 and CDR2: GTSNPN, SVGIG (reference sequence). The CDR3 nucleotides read TGTGCCTGGAGGATGAGCGGGAAAGGGTACGAGCAGTACTTC. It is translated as CAWRMSGKGYEQYF.

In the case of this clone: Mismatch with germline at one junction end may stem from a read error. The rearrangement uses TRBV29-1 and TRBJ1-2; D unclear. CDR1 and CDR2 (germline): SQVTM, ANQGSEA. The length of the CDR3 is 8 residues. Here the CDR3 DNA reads TGCAGCGTTGAAGACTTCCTCTTC. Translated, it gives CSVEDFLF.

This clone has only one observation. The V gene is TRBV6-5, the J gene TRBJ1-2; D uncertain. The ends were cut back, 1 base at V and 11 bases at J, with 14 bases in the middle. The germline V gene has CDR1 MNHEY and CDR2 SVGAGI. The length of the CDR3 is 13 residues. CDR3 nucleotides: TGTGCCAGCAGTTACTTAGGCTCCGCGGGTTACACCTTC. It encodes CASSYLGSAGYTF.

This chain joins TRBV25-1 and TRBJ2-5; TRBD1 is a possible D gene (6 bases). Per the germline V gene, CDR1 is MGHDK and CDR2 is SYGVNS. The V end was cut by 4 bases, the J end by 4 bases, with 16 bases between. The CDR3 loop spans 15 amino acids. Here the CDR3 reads CASSGSLGRGETQYF. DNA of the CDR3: TGTGCCAGCAGTGGAAGTTTAGGCAGGGGAGAGACCCAGTACTTC.

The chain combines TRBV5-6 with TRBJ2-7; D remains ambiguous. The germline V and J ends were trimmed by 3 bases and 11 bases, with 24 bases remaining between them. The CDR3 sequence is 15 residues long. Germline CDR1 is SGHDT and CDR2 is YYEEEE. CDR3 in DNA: TGTGCCAGCAGCTCCGGTGGTGTCAGATTCTCGATGGAGTACTTC. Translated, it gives CASSSGGVRFSMEYF. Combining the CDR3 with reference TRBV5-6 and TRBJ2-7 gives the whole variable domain DAGVTQSPTHLIKTRGQQVTLRCSPKSGHDTVSWYQQALGQGPQFIFQYYEEEERQRGNFPDRFSGHQFPNYSSELNVNALLLGDSALYLCASSSGGVRFSMEYFGPGTRLTVT.

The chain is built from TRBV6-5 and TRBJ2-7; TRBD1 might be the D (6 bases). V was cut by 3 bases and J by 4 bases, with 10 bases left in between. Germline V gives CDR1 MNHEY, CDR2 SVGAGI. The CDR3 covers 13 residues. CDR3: CASSYSRGYEQYF. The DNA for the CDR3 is TGTGCCAGCAGTTATTCCAGGGGATACGAGCAGTACTTC.

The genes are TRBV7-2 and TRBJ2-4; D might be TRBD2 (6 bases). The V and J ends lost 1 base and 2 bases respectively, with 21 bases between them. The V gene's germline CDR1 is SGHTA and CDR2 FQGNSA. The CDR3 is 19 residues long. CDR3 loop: CASSLGGAQAGGSKNIQYF. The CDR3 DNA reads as TGTGCCAGCAGCTTAGGAGGGGCCCAGGCCGGGGGATCCAAAAACATTCAGTACTTC.

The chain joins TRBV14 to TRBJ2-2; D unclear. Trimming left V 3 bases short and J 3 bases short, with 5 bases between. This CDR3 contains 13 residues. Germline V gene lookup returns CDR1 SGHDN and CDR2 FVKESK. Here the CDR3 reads CASSHYDTGELFF. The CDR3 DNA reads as TGTGCCAGCAGCCACTACGACACCGGGGAGCTGTTTTTT.

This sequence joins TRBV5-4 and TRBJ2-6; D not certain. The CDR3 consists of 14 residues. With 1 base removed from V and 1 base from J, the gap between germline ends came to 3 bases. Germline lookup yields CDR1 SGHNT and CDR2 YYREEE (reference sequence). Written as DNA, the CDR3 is TGTGCCAGCAGCTTGAGTTCTGGGGCCAACGTCCTGACTTTC. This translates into CASSLSSGANVLTF. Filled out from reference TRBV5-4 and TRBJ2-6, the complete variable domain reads ETGVTQSPTHLIKTRGQQVTLRCSSQSGHNTVSWYQQALGQGPQFIFQYYREEENGRGNFPPRFSGLQFPNYSSELNVNALELDDSALYLCASSLSSGANVLTFGAGSRLTVL.

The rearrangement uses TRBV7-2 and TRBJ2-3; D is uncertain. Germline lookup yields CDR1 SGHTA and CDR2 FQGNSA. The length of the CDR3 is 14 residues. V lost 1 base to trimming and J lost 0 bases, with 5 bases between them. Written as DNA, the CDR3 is TGTGCCAGCAGCTTAGGGTCCAGCACAGATACGCAGTATTTT. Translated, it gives CASSLGSSTDTQYF.

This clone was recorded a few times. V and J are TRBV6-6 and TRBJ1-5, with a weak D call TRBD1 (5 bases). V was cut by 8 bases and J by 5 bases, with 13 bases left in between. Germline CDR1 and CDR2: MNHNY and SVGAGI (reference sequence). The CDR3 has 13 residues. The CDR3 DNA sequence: TGTGCCAGCGCCCAGGGTTTAGATCAGCCCCAGCATTTT. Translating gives CASAQGLDQPQHF.

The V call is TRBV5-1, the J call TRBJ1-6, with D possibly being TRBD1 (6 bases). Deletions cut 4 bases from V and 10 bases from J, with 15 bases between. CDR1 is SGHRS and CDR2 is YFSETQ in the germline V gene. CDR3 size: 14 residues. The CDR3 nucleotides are TGCGCCAGCAGCGCCGCGGGGGCTGGCTCACCCCTCCACTTT. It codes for CASSAAGAGSPLHF.

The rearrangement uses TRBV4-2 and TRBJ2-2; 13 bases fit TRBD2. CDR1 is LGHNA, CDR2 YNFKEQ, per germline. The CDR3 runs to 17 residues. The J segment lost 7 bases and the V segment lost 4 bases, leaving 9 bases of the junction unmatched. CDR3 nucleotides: TGTGCCAGCAGCCTCGGACTAGCGGGAGTAGGTGGCGGGGAGCTGTTTTTT. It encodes CASSLGLAGVGGGELFF.

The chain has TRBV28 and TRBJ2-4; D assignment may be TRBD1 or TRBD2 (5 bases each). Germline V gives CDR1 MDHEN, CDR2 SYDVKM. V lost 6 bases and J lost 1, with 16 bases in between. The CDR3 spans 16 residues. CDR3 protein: CASSPPGYRAKNIQYF. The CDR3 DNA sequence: TGTGCCAGCAGCCCACCGGGGTACAGGGCCAAAAACATTCAGTACTTC.

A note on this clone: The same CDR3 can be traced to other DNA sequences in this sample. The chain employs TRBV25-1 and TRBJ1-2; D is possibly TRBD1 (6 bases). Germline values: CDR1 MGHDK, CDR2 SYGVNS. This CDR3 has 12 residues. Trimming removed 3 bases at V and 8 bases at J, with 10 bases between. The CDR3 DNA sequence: TGTGCCAGCAGTGACAGGGGCTACGGCTACACCTTC. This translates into CASSDRGYGYTF.

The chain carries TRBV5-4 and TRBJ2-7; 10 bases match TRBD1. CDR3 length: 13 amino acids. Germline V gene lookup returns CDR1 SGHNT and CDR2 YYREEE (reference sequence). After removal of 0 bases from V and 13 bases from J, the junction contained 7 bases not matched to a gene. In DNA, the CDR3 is TGTGCCAGCAGCTTGGGGTCACGGGACAGGGGTTACTTC. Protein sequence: CASSLGSRDRGYF.

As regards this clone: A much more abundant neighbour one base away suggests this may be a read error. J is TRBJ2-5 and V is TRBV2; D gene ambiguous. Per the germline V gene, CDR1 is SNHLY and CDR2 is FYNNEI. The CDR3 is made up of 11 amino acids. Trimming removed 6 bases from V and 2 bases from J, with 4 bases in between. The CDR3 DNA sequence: TGTGCCAGCAGCCAACAAGAGACCCAGTACTTC. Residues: CASSQQETQYF. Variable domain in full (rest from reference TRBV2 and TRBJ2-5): EPEVTQTPSHQVTQMGQEVILRCVPISNHLYFYWYRQILGQKVEFLVSFYNNEISEKSEIFDDQFSVERPDGSNFTLKIRSTKLEDSAMYFCASSQQETQYFGPGTRLLVL.